Shown below are 14 T cell receptor beta chains from a single sample sequenced in a study of cytomegalovirus exposure and HLA in healthy donors. PCR was performed using 60 Vbeta and 13 Jbeta primers. TCRdb keeps only in-frame clones here, not all; method: immunoSEQ multiplex PCR. The sample holds around 150,000 clones, roughly 85% seen once. The specimen was PBMCs. Every receptor here comes from a man aged 50 or older in good health and CMV-seropositive.

The gene calls are TRBV7-2 and TRBJ1-3; D is possibly TRBD1 (5 bases). Trimming left V 1 base short and J 2 bases short, with 15 bases between. This CDR3 has 17 residues. Germline loops: CDR1 SGHTA, CDR2 FQGNSA. The CDR3 reads CASSLGPAGSTGNTIYF. The DNA for the CDR3 is TGTGCCAGCAGCTTAGGTCCCGCAGGGTCGACTGGAAACACCATATATTTT.

The genes are TRBV7-8 and TRBJ2-2; 7 bases are a match to TRBD1. The germline V gene has CDR1 SGHVS and CDR2 FQNEAQ. The J segment lost 2 bases and the V segment lost 5 bases, leaving 8 bases of the junction unmatched. The CDR3 consists of 16 residues. The CDR3 region has the DNA TGTGCCAGCAGCGTAGGGGGCGGAGTCAACACCGGGGAGCTGTTTTTT. This sequence encodes CASSVGGGVNTGELFF.

Comment on this clone: The same CDR3 can be traced to other DNA sequences in this sample. The CDR3 spells CASSPPGNTEAFF. The CDR3 region has the DNA TGTGCCAGCTCACCACCCGGGAACACTGAAGCTTTCTTT. The V gene is TRBV18, the J gene TRBJ1-1, with unresolved D. Germline V lookup: CDR1 KGHSH, CDR2 LQKENI. The CDR3 runs 13 residues. V lost 0 bases and J lost 1, with 3 bases in between.

V and J are TRBV14 and TRBJ2-5; no firm D call. The CDR3 totals 16 residues. Germline CDR1 is SGHDN and CDR2 is FVKESK. With 2 bases removed from V and 7 bases from J, the gap between germline ends came to 20 bases. Here the CDR3 reads CASSQKYSTPRGTQYF. CDR3 nucleotides: TGTGCCAGCAGCCAAAAATACTCCACACCCCGAGGGACCCAGTACTTC.

This rearrangement joins TRBV9 to TRBJ2-2, with 8 positions matching TRBD1. In germline, CDR1 is SGDLS, CDR2 YYNGEE. Trimming took 0 bases from V and 6 from J; bases not matched to a gene: 10. This CDR3 has 17 residues. The CDR3 is CASSVDPGQVRSGELFF. DNA for the CDR3: TGTGCCAGCAGCGTAGATCCGGGACAGGTCCGATCCGGGGAGCTGTTTTTT.

This clone is a singleton in its sample. The chain carries TRBV7-6 and TRBJ2-1; 8 bases are shared with TRBD2. The CDR3 is 13 residues long. Germline V lookup: CDR1 SGHVS, CDR2 FNYEAQ. With 5 bases clipped from V and 6 bases from J, the junction kept 3 bases outside the gene matches. The CDR3 reads CASSLGGANEQFF. Here the CDR3 DNA reads TGTGCCAGCAGCCTCGGGGGGGCCAATGAGCAGTTCTTC.

V is TRBV4-1 and J is TRBJ2-3, with 7 bases lining up with TRBD2. In germline, CDR1 is MGHRA, CDR2 YSYEKL. CDR3 length equals 15 residues. Trimming at V came to 3 bases and at J to 0 bases, leaving 3 bases not matched to a gene. The CDR3 DNA sequence: TGCGCCAGCAGCCACAGCGGGGCCAGCACAGATACGCAGTATTTT. Translated: CASSHSGASTDTQYF.

The rearrangement uses TRBV7-2 and TRBJ1-6; D may be TRBD1 (5 bases). Germline lookup yields CDR1 SGHTA and CDR2 FQGNSA. V lost 5 bases and J 0 bases, leaving 11 bases between the germline ends. The CDR3 has 16 amino acids. CDR3 loop: CASSGGGSSYNSPLHF. The CDR3 DNA reads TGTGCCAGCAGCGGGGGGGGGAGCTCCTATAATTCACCCCTCCACTTT.

The chain recombines TRBV5-6 with TRBJ1-4; TRBD1 matches at 10 bases. This CDR3 has 14 residues. Trimming at V came to 4 bases and at J to 8 bases, leaving 5 bases not matched to a gene. Germline CDR1 and CDR2: SGHDT and YYEEEE. CDR3 coding DNA: TGTGCCAGCAGCACCGGACAGGGGGACGAAAAACTGTTTTTT. This codes for CASSTGQGDEKLFF.

CDR3 DNA: TGTGCCAGCGCTTATGGGGGGGACAACAATCAGCCCCAGCATTTT. Its protein is CASAYGGDNNQPQHF. The chain couples TRBV6-1 to TRBJ1-5; D is possibly TRBD1 (6 bases). Looked up from germline, CDR1 is MNHNS and CDR2 is SASEGT. V lost 8 bases and J lost 3, with 17 bases in between. The CDR3 consists of 15 residues.

Written as DNA, the CDR3 is TGTGCCAGCAGTTTATATGGGCAGGGGAGTGAAAAACTGTTTTTT. Translating it yields CASSLYGQGSEKLFF. This chain links TRBV28 with TRBJ1-4, with D perhaps TRBD1 (6 bases). V shed 1 base and J shed 7 bases, with 13 bases lying between them. The germline gives CDR1 MDHEN, CDR2 SYDVKM. There are 15 residues in the CDR3.

The V gene is TRBV19, the J gene TRBJ1-1; D unclear. The V end lost 3 bases, the J end lost 1 base, and 6 bases lay between the germline ends. The germline gives CDR1 LNHDA, CDR2 SQIVND (reference sequence). This CDR3 contains 13 residues. This CDR3 reads CASSMAANTEAFF. CDR3 bases: TGTGCCAGTAGTATGGCGGCGAACACTGAAGCTTTCTTT.

CDR3: CASSYRRPTVYGYTF. In DNA form, the CDR3 reads TGTGCCAGCAGTTACCGCCGTCCCACGGTCTATGGCTACACCTTC. The chain uses TRBV6-5 and TRBJ1-2, with no clear D. Trimming cost V 2 bases and J 4 bases, with 14 bases left between them. The germline gives CDR1 MNHEY, CDR2 SVGAGI. The CDR3 sequence is 15 residues long.

This chain uses TRBV6-1 with TRBJ2-7, with TRBD1 identical over 9 bases. The CDR3 length is 16 residues. Germline CDR1 and CDR2: MNHNS and SASEGT. The V and J ends lost 4 bases and 3 bases, in that order; junction bases with no gene match: 10. This CDR3 reads CASSVLPGQGLYEQYV. CDR3 DNA sequence: TGTGCCAGCAGTGTCCTACCGGGACAGGGACTCTACGAGCAGTACGTC.